A selection of T cell receptor beta chains follows, all from one sample in a study of blood T cells in healthy people across ages. A single record per CDR3 protein comes from TCRdb applying MiXCR to the 5' RACE reads. The sample records some 1,500,000 distinct CDR3 sequences, 40% to 45% being singletons. Material: blood. Source of these receptors: a woman aged 18 to 35 in good health. The CDR3 runs from the conserved cysteine through the conserved F or W. The order of the fields is V gene, J gene, D gene, clone size, CDR3 protein, CDR3 DNA. A D gene is named only where the DNA matches it firmly. Only part of the rows carry a size: once, few, many, or a class if the clone is expanded.

TRBV7-9	TRBJ1-1	.	few	CASSLAIFGMNTEAFF	TGTGCCAGCAGCTTAGCGATCTTTGGAATGAACACTGAAGCTTTCTTT
TRBV4-1	TRBJ1-2	.	.	CASSQEGRAFDCGYTF	TGCGCCAGCAGTCAAGAGGGGAGGGCGTTTGACTGTGGCTACACCTTC
TRBV2	TRBJ2-1	.	.	CASSELETVNNEQFF	TGTGCCAGCAGTGAGCTTGAGACAGTGAACAATGAGCAGTTCTTC
TRBV7-8	TRBJ2-7	.	few	CASSLNFLDMKSYEQYF	TGTGCCAGCAGCTTAAATTTTCTTGATATGAAATCCTACGAGCAGTACTTC
TRBV20-1	TRBJ2-7	.	few	CSARGGRTSYEQYF	TGCAGTGCTAGAGGGGGCAGGACCTCCTACGAGCAGTACTTC
TRBV27	TRBJ1-4	TRBD1	.	CASSSNRGPADEKLFF	TGTGCCAGCAGTTCGAACAGGGGGCCGGCGGATGAAAAACTGTTTTTT
TRBV20-1	TRBJ1-2	.	.	CSARDLVTETNYGYTF	TGCAGTGCTAGAGATCTTGTGACGGAAACTAACTATGGCTACACCTTC
TRBV2	TRBJ1-1	.	.	CASSEETNTEAFF	TGTGCCAGCAGTGAGGAAACGAACACTGAAGCTTTCTTT
TRBV12-3/TRBV12-4	TRBJ1-2	.	.	CASIRRQGSGYTF	TGTGCCAGCATCCGTAGGCAGGGATCTGGCTACACCTTC
TRBV5-1	TRBJ2-2	TRBD1	.	CASSLVQGTTGELFF	TGCGCCAGCAGCTTGGTACAGGGGACCACCGGGGAGCTGTTTTTT
TRBV20-1	TRBJ1-5	.	once	CSARDYSGFDQPQHF	TGCAGTGCTAGAGACTACTCAGGGTTCGATCAGCCCCAGCATTTT
TRBV6-6	TRBJ1-5	.	.	CASSAILVASNQPQHF	TGTGCCAGCAGTGCCATATTGGTTGCCAGCAATCAGCCCCAGCATTTT
TRBV20-1	TRBJ2-7	.	few	CSARGEGNQYF	TGCAGTGCTAGAGGGGAAGGGAACCAGTACTTC
TRBV7-9	TRBJ2-7	TRBD2	few	CASSLPGPGTSGDRSYEQYF	TGTGCCAGCAGCTTACCCGGCCCCGGGACTAGCGGGGATCGCTCCTACGAGCAGTACTTC
TRBV3-1	TRBJ1-2	TRBD1	.	CASSQDLGRGLYGYTF	TGTGCCAGCAGCCAAGATTTAGGCAGGGGGCTCTATGGCTACACCTTC
TRBV27	TRBJ1-2	.	.	CASSFALTGSYGYTF	TGTGCCAGCAGTTTTGCCCTTACAGGGAGCTATGGCTACACCTTC
TRBV27	TRBJ2-7	.	.	CASSGGFRPYEQYF	TGTGCCAGCAGTGGGGGCTTCCGTCCCTACGAGCAGTACTTC
TRBV29-1	TRBJ2-2	TRBD2	few	CSVGSLAGTGELFF	TGCAGCGTTGGGTCTCTAGCGGGCACCGGGGAGCTGTTTTTT
TRBV28	TRBJ2-7	TRBD2	few	CASSPPTSGRHEQYF	TGTGCCAGCAGTCCCCCGACTAGCGGGAGACACGAGCAGTACTTC
TRBV4-1	TRBJ2-3	.	.	CASSQRGPQATDTQYF	TGCGCCAGCAGCCAACGGGGCCCACAGGCCACAGATACGCAGTATTTT
TRBV4-3	TRBJ2-1	.	once	CASSQDIWGTEYNEQFF	TGCGCCAGCAGCCAAGATATTTGGGGGACGGAGTATAATGAGCAGTTCTTC
TRBV18	TRBJ1-2	.	.	CASASLRDRPNYGYTF	TGTGCCAGCGCGTCGTTAAGGGACCGACCTAACTATGGCTACACCTTC
TRBV27	TRBJ1-6	.	.	CASSLHRSSPLHF	TGTGCCAGCAGTCTTCACAGGAGCTCACCCCTCCACTTT
TRBV7-2	TRBJ2-1	TRBD1	few	CASSFDRAGEQFF	TGTGCCAGCAGCTTCGACAGGGCGGGTGAGCAGTTCTTC
TRBV4-1	TRBJ2-1	.	many	CASSQLPVNEQFF	TGCGCCAGCAGCCAACTACCGGTCAATGAGCAGTTCTTC
TRBV30	TRBJ2-3	.	.	CAWSQGTSDTQYF	TGTGCCTGGAGTCAAGGGACTTCAGATACGCAGTATTTT
TRBV15	TRBJ1-4	.	.	CATSIPRPGDEKLFF	TGTGCCACCAGCATACCACGGCCGGGGGATGAAAAACTGTTTTTT
TRBV20-1	TRBJ1-6	TRBD1	few	CSATRQGASSPLHF	TGCAGTGCTACCAGACAGGGGGCCAGTTCACCCCTCCACTTT
TRBV4-1	TRBJ1-5	TRBD1	.	CASSPTGDNLGNQPQHF	TGCGCCAGCAGCCCGACAGGGGACAACTTGGGCAATCAGCCCCAGCATTTT
TRBV15	TRBJ2-3	.	many	CATSRDGRYTDTQYF	TGTGCCACCAGCAGAGATGGGAGGTATACAGATACGCAGTATTTT
TRBV27	TRBJ1-5	.	few	CASRKGATIYSNQPQHF	TGTGCCAGCAGGAAGGGTGCCACAATCTATAGCAATCAGCCCCAGCATTTT
TRBV2	TRBJ1-2	.	.	CASSEQVRYTF	TGTGCCAGCAGTGAGCAGGTCCGCTACACCTTC
TRBV20-1	TRBJ2-3	TRBD2	.	CSAGLAGGLLGTDTQYF	TGCAGTGCCGGACTAGCGGGGGGCCTCCTCGGCACAGATACGCAGTATTTT
TRBV5-1	TRBJ1-4	.	.	CASSLAGTHEKLFF	TGTGCCAGCAGCTTAGCAGGGACCCATGAAAAACTGTTTTTT
TRBV7-6	TRBJ1-1	.	few	CASSLGKAGSNVERRTGEAFF	TGTGCCAGCAGTTTAGGAAAGGCGGGCAGCAATGTTGAGCGGCGAACTGGGGAAGCTTTCTTT
TRBV7-2	TRBJ1-1	.	few	CASTVGGMNTEAFF	TGTGCCAGCACCGTCGGAGGGATGAACACTGAAGCTTTCTTT
TRBV11-2	TRBJ1-1	.	few	CASSFTEGGTEAFF	TGTGCCAGCAGCTTCACTGAGGGGGGCACTGAAGCTTTCTTT
TRBV14	TRBJ2-5	TRBD2	.	CASSQEAGRLAGGQRTQYF	TGTGCCAGCAGCCAAGAAGCGGGTCGGCTAGCGGGAGGACAAAGGACCCAGTACTTC